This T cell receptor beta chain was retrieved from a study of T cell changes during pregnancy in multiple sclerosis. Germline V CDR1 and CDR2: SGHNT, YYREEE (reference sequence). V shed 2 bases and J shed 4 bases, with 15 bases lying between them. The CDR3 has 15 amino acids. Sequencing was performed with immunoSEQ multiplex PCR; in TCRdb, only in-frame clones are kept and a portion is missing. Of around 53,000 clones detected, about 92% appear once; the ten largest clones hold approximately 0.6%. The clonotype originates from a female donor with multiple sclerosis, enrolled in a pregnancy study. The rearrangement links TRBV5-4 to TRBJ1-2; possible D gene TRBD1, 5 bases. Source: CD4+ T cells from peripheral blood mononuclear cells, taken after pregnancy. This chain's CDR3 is CASSLTARVGYGYTF. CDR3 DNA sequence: TGTGCCAGCAGCTTAACTGCCAGGGTCGGCTATGGCTACACCTTC.